The sequence of this TCR beta chain was determined in a study of early T cells in non-severe SARS-CoV-2 infection. For the study at large: Sequenced bulk RNA came from whole blood that was unsorted, and chains were unpaired.

TCRdb reanalysed the 5' RACE reads using MiXCR and keeps one entry per CDR3 protein. The profile shows roughly 30,000 distinct CDR3 sequences, roughly 5.8% of them singletons. In its sample, this clonotype was seen a few times. The receptor was isolated from an adult who was a healthcare worker with PCR-confirmed SARS-CoV-2 infection or an uninfected control (not recorded which). The specimen sequenced was whole blood.

CDR3 sequence reads: CASSEADSGGYYEQYF. CDR3 coding DNA: TGTGCCAGCAGTGAAGCGGATTCGGGGGGTTACTACGAGCAGTACTTC. This chain uses TRBV6-1 with TRBJ2-7, with TRBD2 matching over 7 bases. The CDR3 runs to 16 residues. Trimming took 0 bases from V and 3 from J; bases not matched to a gene: 8. CDR1 and CDR2 from the germline V gene are MNHNS and SASEGT.